This is a list of T cell receptor beta chains from one sample in a study of cytomegalovirus exposure and HLA in healthy donors. Profiled with immunoSEQ multiplex PCR; TCRdb holds only in-frame clones, not every one. The profile covers 80,000 to 100,000 clones, with roughly 86% appearing a single time and 9% to 12% taken by the ten largest. The source material was PBMCs. The receptors derive from a human donor in good health. Each CDR3 is given with its conserved first and last residue. The D gene is left open where the match is weak. Size values are once, few and many counts, or a class for expanded clones, and some rows have none.

J gene: TRBJ2-2; D gene: .; V gene: TRBV28; clone size: once; CDR3 DNA: TGTGCCAGCAGTTCTAACAGGGAGAGGAACACCGGGGAGCTGTTTTTT; CDR3 protein: CASSSNRERNTGELFF
J gene: TRBJ1-2; D gene: .; V gene: TRBV7-9; clone size: .; CDR3 DNA: TGTGCCAGCAGCTTTACAGGCAGGTCTATGGGTGGCTACACCTTC; CDR3 protein: CASSFTGRSMGGYTF
J gene: TRBJ2-3; D gene: TRBD1; V gene: TRBV6-5; clone size: once; CDR3 DNA: TGTGCCAGCACTCAACAGGGGGCGCGAACAGATACGCAGTATTTT; CDR3 protein: CASTQQGARTDTQYF
J gene: TRBJ2-5; D gene: .; V gene: TRBV7-2; clone size: .; CDR3 DNA: TGTGCCAGCAGCTTGTATGGCAGGGGAGAGACCCAGTACTTC; CDR3 protein: CASSLYGRGETQYF
J gene: TRBJ1-5; D gene: TRBD1; V gene: TRBV18; clone size: .; CDR3 DNA: TGTGCCACCCCAGGACAGGGAAGGGCTCAGCCCCAGCATTTT; CDR3 protein: CATPGQGRAQPQHF
J gene: TRBJ2-7; D gene: .; V gene: TRBV11-3; clone size: once; CDR3 DNA: TGTGCCAGCAGCTCCGACTCGTCCTACGAGCAGTACTTC; CDR3 protein: CASSSDSSYEQYF
J gene: TRBJ2-3; D gene: TRBD2; V gene: TRBV13; clone size: .; CDR3 DNA: TGTGCCAGCAGCTCCTACCGCCGTTCAAAAGGGAGGGCCGTGACAGATACGCAGTATTTT; CDR3 protein: CASSSYRRSKGRAVTDTQYF
J gene: TRBJ2-1; D gene: TRBD2; V gene: TRBV7-9; clone size: .; CDR3 DNA: TGTGCCAGCAGCTTAGCCGCTAGCGGGAGAGGCGATGAGCAGTTCTTC; CDR3 protein: CASSLAASGRGDEQFF
J gene: TRBJ2-5; D gene: TRBD1; V gene: TRBV4-3; clone size: .; CDR3 DNA: TGCGCCAGCAGCCAAGGGGGGGACAGGGGGCTGGGGGAGACCCAGTACTTC; CDR3 protein: CASSQGGDRGLGETQYF
J gene: TRBJ1-1; D gene: .; V gene: TRBV6-1; clone size: .; CDR3 DNA: TGTGCCAGCAGTGAAGCGCGGGGTCTCACTGAAGCTTTCTTT; CDR3 protein: CASSEARGLTEAFF
J gene: TRBJ1-5; D gene: TRBD1; V gene: TRBV19; clone size: .; CDR3 DNA: TGTGCCAGTAGTATCTTAGGGGGCCAGCCCCAGCATTTT; CDR3 protein: CASSILGGQPQHF
J gene: TRBJ1-2; D gene: .; V gene: TRBV7-2; clone size: .; CDR3 DNA: TGTGCCAGCAGCTTAGAGCGATTGGCTAACTATGGCTACACCTTC; CDR3 protein: CASSLERLANYGYTF
J gene: TRBJ1-5; D gene: TRBD1; V gene: TRBV5-4; clone size: .; CDR3 DNA: TGTGCCAGCAGCCCTCTGGGACAGGGGCTTTCGAGCAATCAGCCCCAGCATTTT; CDR3 protein: CASSPLGQGLSSNQPQHF
J gene: TRBJ1-3; D gene: TRBD1; V gene: TRBV10-3; clone size: few; CDR3 DNA: TGTGCCACCGACAGGGGGCCCAGCTCTGGAAACACCATATATTTT; CDR3 protein: CATDRGPSSGNTIYF
J gene: TRBJ2-7; D gene: .; V gene: TRBV5-3; clone size: .; CDR3 DNA: TGTGCCAGAAGCTTGGCCCGACAGTACGAGCAGTACTTC; CDR3 protein: CARSLARQYEQYF
J gene: TRBJ1-3; D gene: .; V gene: TRBV27; clone size: .; CDR3 DNA: TGTGCCAGCAGTTTATCCCAGGGAACCCAAGGGGGAAACACCATATATTTT; CDR3 protein: CASSLSQGTQGGNTIYF
J gene: TRBJ1-5; D gene: TRBD1; V gene: TRBV6-5; clone size: few; CDR3 DNA: TGTGCCAGCCAAGGACAGGGCGGCAATCAGCCCCAGCATTTT; CDR3 protein: CASQGQGGNQPQHF
J gene: TRBJ2-7; D gene: .; V gene: TRBV5-1; clone size: .; CDR3 DNA: TGCGCCAGCAGCCTGGTATCCTTCTACGAGCAGTACTTC; CDR3 protein: CASSLVSFYEQYF
J gene: TRBJ2-5; D gene: TRBD2; V gene: TRBV5-4; clone size: .; CDR3 DNA: TGTGCCAGCAGCTTGGCCGGGGGGGGAGCGGTGGAGACCCAGTACTTC; CDR3 protein: CASSLAGGGAVETQYF
J gene: TRBJ2-1; D gene: TRBD2; V gene: TRBV11-2; clone size: .; CDR3 DNA: TGTGCCAGCAGCTTAATGCGGGGGGGGCTGTTCTTC; CDR3 protein: CASSLMRGGLFF
J gene: TRBJ1-2; D gene: TRBD1; V gene: TRBV6-6; clone size: .; CDR3 DNA: TGTGCCAGCGGGACAGTTGGCTACACCTTC; CDR3 protein: CASGTVGYTF
J gene: TRBJ2-7; D gene: TRBD2; V gene: TRBV7-9; clone size: .; CDR3 DNA: TGTGCCAGCAGCGTGTCCGGGACTAGCGGGGGGCCCGCCTACGAGCAGTACTTC; CDR3 protein: CASSVSGTSGGPAYEQYF
J gene: TRBJ2-5; D gene: .; V gene: TRBV6-5; clone size: .; CDR3 DNA: TGTGCCAGCAGTTACCAGGTAGACGGAGAGACCCAGTACTTC; CDR3 protein: CASSYQVDGETQYF
J gene: TRBJ2-4; D gene: TRBD2; V gene: TRBV29-1; clone size: .; CDR3 DNA: TGCAGCGTTGGTGGACTAGCGGGGGTCAAAAACATTCAGTACTTC; CDR3 protein: CSVGGLAGVKNIQYF
J gene: TRBJ2-6; D gene: .; V gene: TRBV5-1; clone size: few; CDR3 DNA: TGCGCCAGCAGCTTGGGCGGCTCTGGGGCCAACGTCCTGACTTTC; CDR3 protein: CASSLGGSGANVLTF
J gene: TRBJ2-7; D gene: .; V gene: TRBV7-6; clone size: .; CDR3 DNA: TGTGCCAGCAGCTTAGTAGCTCCAGCGGCGAGCTCCTACGAGCAGTACTTC; CDR3 protein: CASSLVAPAASSYEQYF
J gene: TRBJ2-7; D gene: TRBD1; V gene: TRBV7-2; clone size: .; CDR3 DNA: TGTGCCAGCAGCACCCGACGACAGGGGAGCGGCGAGCAGTACTTC; CDR3 protein: CASSTRRQGSGEQYF
J gene: TRBJ2-2; D gene: .; V gene: TRBV5-1; clone size: .; CDR3 DNA: TGCGCCAGCAGCAGGCAGGGCGACACCGGGGAGCTGTTTTTT; CDR3 protein: CASSRQGDTGELFF
J gene: TRBJ1-4; D gene: .; V gene: TRBV9; clone size: .; CDR3 DNA: TGTGCCAGCAGCGACGCCTCGTTTGGGCCAAATGAAAAACTGTTTTTT; CDR3 protein: CASSDASFGPNEKLFF
J gene: TRBJ2-7; D gene: TRBD2; V gene: TRBV7-8; clone size: .; CDR3 DNA: TGTGCCAGCAGCTTAGCGGGAGGGAATACAAACGAGCAGTACTTC; CDR3 protein: CASSLAGGNTNEQYF
J gene: TRBJ1-5; D gene: .; V gene: TRBV12-5; clone size: .; CDR3 DNA: TGTGCTAGTGGTTTGGTACTGGGGCCGGGCAATCAGCCCCAGCATTTT; CDR3 protein: CASGLVLGPGNQPQHF
J gene: TRBJ2-1; D gene: TRBD2; V gene: TRBV11-2; clone size: .; CDR3 DNA: TGTGCCAGCAGCTTAGGGGAGACTAGCGGATACAATGAGCAGTTCTTC; CDR3 protein: CASSLGETSGYNEQFF
J gene: TRBJ1-2; D gene: .; V gene: TRBV7-2; clone size: .; CDR3 DNA: TGTGCCAGCAGCTTAGCCAGAGTAGAGGGGGGGGGCTACACCTTC; CDR3 protein: CASSLARVEGGGYTF
J gene: TRBJ1-2; D gene: TRBD1; V gene: TRBV13; clone size: .; CDR3 DNA: TGTGCCAGCAGCTTAGTGGGGACAGAGCTCTATGGCTACACCTTC; CDR3 protein: CASSLVGTELYGYTF
J gene: TRBJ1-4; D gene: TRBD1; V gene: TRBV19; clone size: .; CDR3 DNA: TGTGCCAGTAGTGTGGGGACAGCAAATGAAAAACTGTTTTTT; CDR3 protein: CASSVGTANEKLFF
J gene: TRBJ1-2; D gene: .; V gene: TRBV28; clone size: .; CDR3 DNA: TGTGCCAGCAGTGCCACCAGGGGCGAAAACTATGGCTACACCTTC; CDR3 protein: CASSATRGENYGYTF
J gene: TRBJ1-4; D gene: TRBD1; V gene: TRBV19; clone size: few; CDR3 DNA: TGTGCCAGTAGCCGACAGGGGGGTAATGAAAAACTGTTTTTT; CDR3 protein: CASSRQGGNEKLFF
J gene: TRBJ2-3; D gene: TRBD2; V gene: TRBV23-1; clone size: .; CDR3 DNA: TGCGCCAGCAGTCACCAACTAGCGGGAACTCTTTCAGATACGCAGTATTTT; CDR3 protein: CASSHQLAGTLSDTQYF
J gene: TRBJ2-5; D gene: .; V gene: TRBV19; clone size: .; CDR3 DNA: TGTGCCAGTAGTATTCGGAGGAAGGAGACCCAGTACTTC; CDR3 protein: CASSIRRKETQYF
J gene: TRBJ1-4; D gene: .; V gene: TRBV4-3; clone size: .; CDR3 DNA: TGCGCCAGCAGCCAAGTCCGGCGGGCAACTGAAAAACTGTTTTTT; CDR3 protein: CASSQVRRATEKLFF
J gene: TRBJ2-3; D gene: TRBD2; V gene: TRBV18; clone size: .; CDR3 DNA: TGTGCCAGCTCATCTAAACTAGCGGGGGCGGATACGCAGTATTTT; CDR3 protein: CASSSKLAGADTQYF
J gene: TRBJ2-6; D gene: TRBD1; V gene: TRBV14; clone size: .; CDR3 DNA: TGTGCCAGCAGCCATCTAGACAGGGGCTCTGGGGCCAACGTCCTGACTTTC; CDR3 protein: CASSHLDRGSGANVLTF
J gene: TRBJ2-3; D gene: .; V gene: TRBV9; clone size: .; CDR3 DNA: TGTGCCAGCAGCCCCCGTCGGAACAGAGAGCTCACAGATACGCAGTATTTT; CDR3 protein: CASSPRRNRELTDTQYF
J gene: TRBJ1-1; D gene: .; V gene: TRBV4-2; clone size: .; CDR3 DNA: TGTGCCAGCAGCCAATCCTCCAGTCCGTGGGCTTTCTTT; CDR3 protein: CASSQSSSPWAFF
J gene: TRBJ2-1; D gene: TRBD2; V gene: TRBV7-2; clone size: .; CDR3 DNA: TGTGCCAGCAGCCTATCCGGTCGGACTAGCGGGAGCTACAATGAGCAGTTCTTC; CDR3 protein: CASSLSGRTSGSYNEQFF
J gene: TRBJ2-1; D gene: TRBD2; V gene: TRBV4-2; clone size: .; CDR3 DNA: TGTGCCAGCAGCCAAGATTATGGGGGGGATGAGCAGTTCTTC; CDR3 protein: CASSQDYGGDEQFF
J gene: TRBJ2-5; D gene: .; V gene: TRBV5-1; clone size: few; CDR3 DNA: TGCGCCAGCAGCTTGGGATGGGGGGAAGAGACCCAGTACTTC; CDR3 protein: CASSLGWGEETQYF
J gene: TRBJ2-5; D gene: .; V gene: TRBV5-4; clone size: once; CDR3 DNA: TGTGCCAGCAGCTCAGGACAGAAGAAAGAGACCCAGTACTTC; CDR3 protein: CASSSGQKKETQYF
J gene: TRBJ2-7; D gene: .; V gene: TRBV30; clone size: .; CDR3 DNA: TGTGCCTTGAGCCGGCGGAGGGAAGCGAGCTACGAGCAGTACTTC; CDR3 protein: CALSRRREASYEQYF
J gene: TRBJ2-7; D gene: TRBD1; V gene: TRBV19; clone size: .; CDR3 DNA: TGTGCCAGTAGTATCAGGGGACAGTCCTACGAGCAGTACTTC; CDR3 protein: CASSIRGQSYEQYF
J gene: TRBJ2-7; D gene: TRBD1; V gene: TRBV10-3; clone size: .; CDR3 DNA: TGTGCCATCAGTGAGCAAACAGGGGGTTCCTCCGAGCAGTACTTC; CDR3 protein: CAISEQTGGSSEQYF
J gene: TRBJ2-3; D gene: TRBD2; V gene: TRBV9; clone size: .; CDR3 DNA: TGTGCCAGCAGCCGGGCTAGCGGGGGGCTAAACACAAATACGCAGTATTTT; CDR3 protein: CASSRASGGLNTNTQYF